The rows below give T cell receptor beta chains drawn from one sample of a study of cytomegalovirus exposure and HLA in healthy donors. Repertoires were generated with immunoSEQ multiplex PCR, while TCRdb's copy carries only in-frame clones and drops some. The sample contains about 180,000 clones, 70% to 85% of which appear only once. The sequencing sample was made of PBMCs. The receptors stem from a man aged 18 to 29 in good health and CMV-seronegative. Each CDR3 is given with its conserved first and last residue. D genes are given only for firm matches. Clone size is given for some rows only: seen once, a few or many times, or a class if the clone is expanded.

J gene | D gene | V gene | CDR3 length | clone size | CDR3 protein | CDR3 DNA
TRBJ1-1 | TRBD1 | TRBV6-1 | 13 | - | CASIQTGNTEAFF | TGTGCCAGCATCCAGACAGGGAATACTGAAGCTTTCTTT
TRBJ1-1 | - | TRBV13 | 16 | - | CASSPRRGSMNTEAFF | TGTGCCAGCAGCCCCCGCCGGGGGAGTATGAACACTGAAGCTTTCTTT
TRBJ2-3 | TRBD1 | TRBV7-2 | 15 | once | CASSSDRGSTDTQYF | TGTGCCAGCAGCTCGGACAGGGGTAGCACAGATACGCAGTATTTT
TRBJ2-3 | TRBD2 | TRBV9 | 16 | - | CASSSRLAGAADTQYF | TGTGCCAGCAGCTCACGACTAGCGGGGGCTGCAGATACGCAGTATTTT
TRBJ2-2 | - | TRBV10-1 | 17 | - | CASTGGGRGSDTGELFF | TGCGCCAGCACGGGAGGCGGCAGGGGTTCCGACACCGGGGAGCTGTTTTTT
TRBJ2-2 | - | TRBV30 | 12 | - | CGAGRTPGELFF | TGTGGTGCGGGCAGGACCCCCGGGGAGCTGTTTTTT
TRBJ2-7 | - | TRBV18 | 15 | - | CASSPPSRAEHEQYF | TGTGCCAGCTCACCACCTTCGCGGGCTGAGCACGAGCAGTACTTC
TRBJ2-7 | - | TRBV13 | 16 | - | CASSLGGRGGSYEQYF | TGTGCCAGCAGCTTGGGAGGGAGGGGGGGCTCCTACGAGCAGTACTTC
TRBJ1-5 | TRBD1 | TRBV10-3 | 14 | few | CAISGDWDSQPQHF | TGTGCCATCAGTGGTGACTGGGACAGTCAGCCCCAGCATTTT
TRBJ1-1 | - | TRBV27 | 15 | - | CASSSIPISGAEAFF | TGTGCCAGCAGTTCTATCCCCATCTCAGGCGCTGAAGCTTTCTTT
TRBJ2-7 | - | TRBV5-6 | 13 | - | CASSLGSSYEQYF | TGTGCCAGCAGCTTGGGGTCCAGCTACGAGCAGTACTTC
TRBJ1-1 | - | TRBV2 | 14 | - | CASSESRMNTEAFF | TGTGCCAGCAGTGAAAGCAGGATGAACACTGAAGCTTTCTTT
TRBJ2-2 | TRBD1 | TRBV11-2 | 16 | few | CASSFPGQGGGGELFF | TGTGCCAGCAGCTTCCCCGGACAGGGGGGAGGCGGGGAGCTGTTTTTT
TRBJ1-2 | TRBD1 | TRBV6-1 | 17 | - | CASSEGWDRDNLYGYTF | TGTGCCAGCAGTGAAGGGTGGGACAGGGACAATCTATATGGCTACACCTTC
TRBJ1-4 | - | TRBV30 | 17 | few | CAWSRSVVQTVNEKLFF | TGTGCCTGGAGCCGATCAGTGGTACAGACGGTTAATGAAAAACTGTTTTTT
TRBJ2-7 | TRBD2 | TRBV5-4 | 13 | few | CASREREGYEQYF | TGTGCCAGCCGCGAGCGGGAGGGCTACGAGCAGTACTTC
TRBJ2-5 | TRBD1 | TRBV7-9 | 15 | - | CASSHITGVRETQYF | TGTGCCAGCAGCCATATTACAGGGGTCCGCGAGACCCAGTACTTC
TRBJ2-3 | - | TRBV5-1 | 12 | - | CASAEGTDTQYF | TGCGCCAGCGCTGAGGGCACAGATACGCAGTATTTT
TRBJ2-3 | - | TRBV27 | 15 | once | CASSSVTGGTDTQYF | TGTGCCAGCAGTTCGGTGACAGGAGGCACAGATACGCAGTATTTT
TRBJ1-4 | - | TRBV7-9 | 14 | - | CASSPGQGNEKLFF | TGTGCCAGCAGCCCCGGCCAGGGAAATGAAAAACTGTTTTTT
TRBJ2-3 | - | TRBV7-3 | 15 | - | CASSLTVGATDTQYF | TGTGCCAGCAGCTTAACGGTGGGGGCCACAGATACGCAGTATTTT
TRBJ2-7 | - | TRBV4-3 | 15 | - | CASSQERSAVYEQYF | TGCGCCAGCAGCCAAGAGCGCAGCGCCGTCTACGAGCAGTACTTC
TRBJ2-5 | - | TRBV4-1 | 16 | few | CASSYPGPGRGETQYF | TGCGCCAGCAGCTATCCAGGGCCTGGGCGGGGAGAGACCCAGTACTTC
TRBJ2-5 | - | TRBV10-1 | 11 | - | CASKRPRLSYF | TGCGCCAGCAAGAGACCTAGGCTCTCGTACTTC
TRBJ2-7 | TRBD1 | TRBV6-6 | 13 | - | CATTDRDPYEQYF | TGTGCCACCACGGACAGGGACCCCTACGAGCAGTACTTC
TRBJ2-5 | TRBD1 | TRBV11-2 | 15 | few | CASRTTQGAWETQYF | TGTGCCAGCAGGACCACTCAGGGGGCTTGGGAGACCCAGTACTTC
TRBJ1-3 | TRBD1 | TRBV30 | 12 | - | CAWDRAGNTIYF | TGTGCCTGGGACAGGGCTGGAAACACCATATATTTT
TRBJ2-7 | TRBD1 | TRBV27 | 15 | - | CASSSPGQGAYEQYF | TGTGCCAGCAGTTCCCCGGGACAGGGGGCCTACGAGCAGTACTTC
TRBJ1-5 | - | TRBV2 | 16 | - | CASSDMLGGARQPQHF | TGTGCCAGCAGTGATATGCTTGGGGGGGCACGACAGCCCCAGCATTTT
TRBJ1-5 | - | TRBV18 | 16 | - | CASSPEGTGGNQPQHF | TGTGCCAGCTCACCGGAGGGGACGGGTGGCAATCAGCCCCAGCATTTT
TRBJ1-2 | - | TRBV7-9 | 14 | few | CASSLVAENYGYTF | TGTGCCAGCAGCTTAGTAGCGGAGAACTATGGCTACACCTTC
TRBJ1-2 | - | TRBV29-1 | 13 | - | CSVPRQANYGYTF | TGCAGCGTTCCAAGACAGGCTAACTATGGCTACACCTTC
TRBJ1-3 | - | TRBV19 | 14 | - | CASSLQFSGNTIYF | TGTGCCAGTAGTCTACAGTTCTCTGGAAACACCATATATTTT
TRBJ2-1 | TRBD1 | TRBV18 | 14 | - | CASSAAGGLNEQFF | TGTGCCAGCTCAGCGGCAGGGGGCTTAAATGAGCAGTTCTTC
TRBJ2-1 | - | TRBV19 | 15 | - | CASSIRRRGGNEQFF | TGTGCCAGTAGTATAAGGCGGCGAGGTGGGAATGAGCAGTTCTTC
TRBJ2-7 | TRBD1 | TRBV7-9 | 14 | - | CASSLTGGFSEQYF | TGTGCCAGCAGCTTAACAGGGGGCTTCTCCGAGCAGTACTTC
TRBJ1-2 | - | TRBV7-8 | 16 | - | CASSLAQGRLDYGYTF | TGTGCCAGCAGCTTAGCGCAGGGCAGGCTGGACTATGGCTACACCTTC
TRBJ1-1 | - | TRBV4-3 | 14 | few | CASSQNRVNTEAFF | TGCGCCAGCAGCCAGAACAGGGTAAATACTGAAGCTTTCTTT
TRBJ2-2 | TRBD2 | TRBV27 | 12 | - | CASRGGTGELFF | TGTGCCAGCAGGGGAGGGACCGGGGAGCTGTTTTTT